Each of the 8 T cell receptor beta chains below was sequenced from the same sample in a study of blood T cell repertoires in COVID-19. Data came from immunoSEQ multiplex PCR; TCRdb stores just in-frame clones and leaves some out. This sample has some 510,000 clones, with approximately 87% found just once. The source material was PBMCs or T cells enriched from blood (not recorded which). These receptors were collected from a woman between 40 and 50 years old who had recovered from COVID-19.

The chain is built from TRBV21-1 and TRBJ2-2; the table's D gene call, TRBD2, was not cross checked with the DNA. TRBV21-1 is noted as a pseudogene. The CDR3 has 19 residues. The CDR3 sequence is CASSTTGLADGKNTGELFF. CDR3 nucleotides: TGTGCCAGCAGCACCACCGGACTAGCGGATGGGAAAAACACCGGGGAGCTGTTTTTT.

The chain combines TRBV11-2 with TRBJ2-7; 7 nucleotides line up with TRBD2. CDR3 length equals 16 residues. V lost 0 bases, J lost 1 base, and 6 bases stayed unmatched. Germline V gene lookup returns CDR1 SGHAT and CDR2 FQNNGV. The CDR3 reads CASSLEASGGSYEQYF. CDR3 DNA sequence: TGTGCCAGCAGCTTAGAGGCTAGCGGAGGGTCCTACGAGCAGTACTTC.

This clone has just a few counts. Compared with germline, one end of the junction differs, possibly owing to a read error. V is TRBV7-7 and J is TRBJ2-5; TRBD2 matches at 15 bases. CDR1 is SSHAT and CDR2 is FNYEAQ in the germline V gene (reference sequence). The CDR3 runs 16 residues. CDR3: CASSSGLAGGQETQYF. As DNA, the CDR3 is TGTGCTAGCAGCTCGGGACTAGCGGGAGGCCAAGAGACCCAGTACTTC. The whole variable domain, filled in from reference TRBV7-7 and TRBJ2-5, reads GAGVSQSPRYKVTKRGQDVTLRCDPISSHATLYWYQQALGQGPEFLTYFNYEAQPDKSGLPSDRFSAERPEGSISTLTIQRTEQRDSAMYRCASSSGLAGGQETQYFGPGTRLLVL.

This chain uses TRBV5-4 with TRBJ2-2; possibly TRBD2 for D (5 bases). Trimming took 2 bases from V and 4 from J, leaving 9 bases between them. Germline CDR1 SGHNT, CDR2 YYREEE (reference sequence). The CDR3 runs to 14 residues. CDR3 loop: CASSFEGATGELFF. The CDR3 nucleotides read TGTGCCAGCAGCTTCGAGGGAGCCACCGGGGAGCTGTTTTTT.

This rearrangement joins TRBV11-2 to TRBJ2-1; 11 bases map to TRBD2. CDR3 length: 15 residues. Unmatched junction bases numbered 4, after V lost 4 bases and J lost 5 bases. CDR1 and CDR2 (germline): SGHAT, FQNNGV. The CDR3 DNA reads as TGTGCCAGCAGCTCCACTAGCGGGAGCAACAATGAGCAGTTCTTC. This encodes CASSSTSGSNNEQFF.

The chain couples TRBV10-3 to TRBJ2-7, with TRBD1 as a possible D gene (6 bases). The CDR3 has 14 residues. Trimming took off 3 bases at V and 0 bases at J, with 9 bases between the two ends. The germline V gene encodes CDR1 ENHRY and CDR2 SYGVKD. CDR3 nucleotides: TGTGCCATCAGTGACAGGGACACCTCCTACGAGCAGTACTTC. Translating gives CAISDRDTSYEQYF.

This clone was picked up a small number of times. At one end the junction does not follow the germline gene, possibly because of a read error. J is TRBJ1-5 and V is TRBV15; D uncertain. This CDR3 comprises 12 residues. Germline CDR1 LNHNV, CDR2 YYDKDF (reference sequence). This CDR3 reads CATSSNNRPQHF. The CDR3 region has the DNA TGTGCCACCAGCAGTAATAATCGGCCCCAGCATTTT.

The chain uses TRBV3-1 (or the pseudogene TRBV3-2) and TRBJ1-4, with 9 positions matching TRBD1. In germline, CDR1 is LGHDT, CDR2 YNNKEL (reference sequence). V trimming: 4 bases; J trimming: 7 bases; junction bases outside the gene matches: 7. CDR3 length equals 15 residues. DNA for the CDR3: TGTGCCAGCAGCCCACCCGGGACAGGGCCTGAAAAACTGTTTTTT. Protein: CASSPPGTGPEKLFF.